What follows is one T cell receptor beta chain and its context. Its cognate antigen is unknown. The data belong to a study of shared clonotypes between healthy human individuals. Overall study findings and caveats: Four donors had approximately 4.6% of their naive CD4 clonotypes in common. Rarefaction demonstrated incomplete sorted-subset sequencing despite large depth.

CD4+ cells were split into CD45RA+ naive and CD45RA-negative memory subsets. The method was immunoSEQ multiplex PCR; TCRdb's version includes in-frame clones alone and lacks a portion of them. The sample shows roughly 700,000 clones, about 74% of them seen only once. This CDR3 spans 13 amino acids. The ends were cut back, 0 bases at V and 6 bases at J, with 9 bases in the middle. CDR1 and CDR2 (germline): SGHDT, YYEEEE. This sequence was found in a woman in her twenties or thirties in good health. The chain is built from TRBV5-6 and TRBJ1-2; D unclear. The sequenced sample was memory CD4+ T cells sorted from blood. This sample's subset: CD45RA-negative fraction. CDR3 DNA sequence: TGTGCCAGCAGCTTGGCCGTCGGGGATGGCTACACCTTC. Encoded protein: CASSLAVGDGYTF.